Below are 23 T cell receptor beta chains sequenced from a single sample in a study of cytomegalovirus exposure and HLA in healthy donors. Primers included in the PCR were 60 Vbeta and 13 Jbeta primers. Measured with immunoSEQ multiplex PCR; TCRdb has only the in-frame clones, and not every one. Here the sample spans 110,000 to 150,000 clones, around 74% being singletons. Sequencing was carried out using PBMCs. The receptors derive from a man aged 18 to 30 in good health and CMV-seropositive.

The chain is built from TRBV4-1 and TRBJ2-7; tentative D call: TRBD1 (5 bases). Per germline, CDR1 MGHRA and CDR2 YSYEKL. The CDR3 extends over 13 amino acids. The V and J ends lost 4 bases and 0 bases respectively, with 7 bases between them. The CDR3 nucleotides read TGCGCCAGCAGCCTGACAGTCTCCTACGAGCAGTACTTC. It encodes CASSLTVSYEQYF.

The CDR3 here is CASSLGLAGDQPQHF. DNA of the CDR3: TGTGCCAGCAGCTTGGGTTTGGCAGGGGATCAGCCCCAGCATTTT. The V and J genes are TRBV5-8 and TRBJ1-5, with TRBD1 as a possible D gene (6 bases). V lost 0 bases, J lost 5 bases, and 12 bases lay in between. The CDR3 runs 15 residues. The germline gives CDR1 SGHTS, CDR2 YDEGEE.

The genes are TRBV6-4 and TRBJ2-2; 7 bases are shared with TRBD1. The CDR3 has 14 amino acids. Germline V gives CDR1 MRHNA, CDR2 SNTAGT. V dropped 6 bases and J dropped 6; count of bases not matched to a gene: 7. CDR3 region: CASSADRVSGELFF. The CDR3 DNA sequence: TGTGCCAGCAGCGCTGACAGGGTCTCCGGGGAGCTGTTTTTT.

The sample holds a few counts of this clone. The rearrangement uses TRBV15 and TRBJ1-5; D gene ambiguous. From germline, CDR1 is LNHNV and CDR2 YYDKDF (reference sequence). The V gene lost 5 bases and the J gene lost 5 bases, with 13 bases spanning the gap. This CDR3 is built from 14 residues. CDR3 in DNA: TGTGCCACCAGCCCAAACAGTCCCCATCAGCCCCAGCATTTT. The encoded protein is CATSPNSPHQPQHF.

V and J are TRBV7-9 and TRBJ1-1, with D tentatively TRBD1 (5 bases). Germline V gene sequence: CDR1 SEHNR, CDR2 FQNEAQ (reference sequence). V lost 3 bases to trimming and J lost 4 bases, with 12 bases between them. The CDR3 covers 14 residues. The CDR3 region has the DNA TGTGCCAGCAGCTTCAACGCGGGGGGCACTGAAGCTTTCTTT. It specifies CASSFNAGGTEAFF.

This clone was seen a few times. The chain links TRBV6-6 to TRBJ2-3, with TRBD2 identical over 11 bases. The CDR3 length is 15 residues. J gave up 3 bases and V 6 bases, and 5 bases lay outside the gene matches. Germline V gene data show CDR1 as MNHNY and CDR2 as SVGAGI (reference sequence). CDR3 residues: CASSFLAGGTDTQYF. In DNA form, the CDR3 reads TGTGCCAGCAGCTTCTTAGCGGGAGGGACAGATACGCAGTATTTT.

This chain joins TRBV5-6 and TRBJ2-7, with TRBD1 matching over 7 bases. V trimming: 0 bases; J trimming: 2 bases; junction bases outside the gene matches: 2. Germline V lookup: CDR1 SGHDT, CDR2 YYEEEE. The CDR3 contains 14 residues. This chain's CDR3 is CASSLGQGPYEQYF. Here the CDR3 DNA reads TGTGCCAGCAGCTTGGGACAGGGCCCCTACGAGCAGTACTTC.

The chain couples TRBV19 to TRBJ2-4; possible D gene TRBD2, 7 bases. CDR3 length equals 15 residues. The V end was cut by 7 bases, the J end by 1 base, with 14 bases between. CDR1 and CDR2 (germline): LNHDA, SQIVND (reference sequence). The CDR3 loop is CASTPGGFAKNIQYF. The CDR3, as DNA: TGTGCCAGTACACCGGGGGGCTTCGCCAAAAACATTCAGTACTTC. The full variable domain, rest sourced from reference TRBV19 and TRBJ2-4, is DGGITQSPKYLFRKEGQNVTLSCEQNLNHDAMYWYRQDPGQGLRLIYYSQIVNDFQKGDIAEGYSVSREKKESFPLTVTSAQKNPTAFYLCASTPGGFAKNIQYFGAGTRLSVL.

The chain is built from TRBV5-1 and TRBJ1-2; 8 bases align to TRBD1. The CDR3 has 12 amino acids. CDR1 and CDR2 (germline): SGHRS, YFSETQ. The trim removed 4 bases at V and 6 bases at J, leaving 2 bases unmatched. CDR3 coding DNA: TGCGCCAGCAGCCCAGGGGGCCATGGCTACACCTTC. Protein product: CASSPGGHGYTF. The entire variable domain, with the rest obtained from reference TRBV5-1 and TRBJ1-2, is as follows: KAGVTQTPRYLIKTRGQQVTLSCSPISGHRSVSWYQQTPGQGLQFLFEYFSETQRNKGNFPGRFSGRQFSNSRSEMNVSTLELGDSALYLCASSPGGHGYTFGSGTRLTVV.

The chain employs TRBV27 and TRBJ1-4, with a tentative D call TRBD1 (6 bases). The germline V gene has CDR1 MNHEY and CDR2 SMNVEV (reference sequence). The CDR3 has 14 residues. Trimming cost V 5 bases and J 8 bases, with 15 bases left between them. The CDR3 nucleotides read TGTGCCAGCAGTCGCAGGGGCTGGGAGGAAAAACTGTTTTTT. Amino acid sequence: CASSRRGWEEKLFF.

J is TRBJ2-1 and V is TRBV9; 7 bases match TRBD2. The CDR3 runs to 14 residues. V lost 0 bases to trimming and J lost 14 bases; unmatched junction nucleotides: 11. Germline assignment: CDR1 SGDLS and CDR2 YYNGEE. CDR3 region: CASSVDSGGTHEFF. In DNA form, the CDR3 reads TGTGCCAGCAGCGTAGATTCCGGGGGGACTCACGAGTTCTTC. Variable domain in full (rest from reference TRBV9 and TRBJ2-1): DSGVTQTPKHLITATGQRVTLRCSPRSGDLSVYWYQQSLDQGLQFLIQYYNGEERAKGNILERFSAQQFPDLHSELNLSSLELGDSALYFCASSVDSGGTHEFFGPGTRLTVL.

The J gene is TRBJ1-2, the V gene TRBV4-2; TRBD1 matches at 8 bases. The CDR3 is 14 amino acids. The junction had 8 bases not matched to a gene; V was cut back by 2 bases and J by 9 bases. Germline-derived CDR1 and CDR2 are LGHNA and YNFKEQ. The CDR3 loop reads CASSQTPDRESYTF. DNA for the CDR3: TGTGCCAGCAGCCAAACACCGGACAGGGAAAGCTACACCTTC.

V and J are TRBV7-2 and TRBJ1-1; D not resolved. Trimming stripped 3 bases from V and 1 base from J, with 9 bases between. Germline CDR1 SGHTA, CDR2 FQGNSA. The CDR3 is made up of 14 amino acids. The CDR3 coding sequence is TGTGCCAGCAGCTTGACCCGAGGGAACACTGAAGCTTTCTTT. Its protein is CASSLTRGNTEAFF.

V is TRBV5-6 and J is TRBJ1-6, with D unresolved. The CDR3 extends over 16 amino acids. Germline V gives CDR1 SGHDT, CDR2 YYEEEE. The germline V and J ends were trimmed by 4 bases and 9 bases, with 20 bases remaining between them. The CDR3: CASSLPGHIISSPLHF. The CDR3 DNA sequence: TGTGCCAGCAGCCTACCAGGTCACATAATTTCTTCACCCCTCCACTTT. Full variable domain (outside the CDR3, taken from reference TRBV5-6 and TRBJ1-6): DAGVTQSPTHLIKTRGQQVTLRCSPKSGHDTVSWYQQALGQGPQFIFQYYEEEERQRGNFPDRFSGHQFPNYSSELNVNALLLGDSALYLCASSLPGHIISSPLHFGNGTRLTVT.

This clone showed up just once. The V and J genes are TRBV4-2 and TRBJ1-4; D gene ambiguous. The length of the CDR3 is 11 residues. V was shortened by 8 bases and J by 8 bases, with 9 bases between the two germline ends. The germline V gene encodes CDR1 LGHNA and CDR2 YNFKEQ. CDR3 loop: CASGFGEKLFF. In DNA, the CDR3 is TGTGCCAGCGGCTTCGGGGAAAAACTGTTTTTT.

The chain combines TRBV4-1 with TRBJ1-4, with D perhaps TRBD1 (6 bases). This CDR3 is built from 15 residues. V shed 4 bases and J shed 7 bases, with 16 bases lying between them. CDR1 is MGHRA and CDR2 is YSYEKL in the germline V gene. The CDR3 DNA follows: TGCGCCAGCAGCCGCGGGGGGGCAGTGGGTGAAAAACTGTTTTTT. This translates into CASSRGGAVGEKLFF.

As DNA, the CDR3 is TGTGCCAGCAGCTTGGCCGGGAGGGGAGGTAACTATGGCTACACCTTC. This translates into CASSLAGRGGNYGYTF. The chain links TRBV5-6 to TRBJ1-2, with a tentative D call TRBD1 (5 bases). CDR3 length: 16 amino acids. Trimming took 0 bases from V and 1 from J, leaving 13 bases between them. Germline V gene sequence: CDR1 SGHDT, CDR2 YYEEEE.

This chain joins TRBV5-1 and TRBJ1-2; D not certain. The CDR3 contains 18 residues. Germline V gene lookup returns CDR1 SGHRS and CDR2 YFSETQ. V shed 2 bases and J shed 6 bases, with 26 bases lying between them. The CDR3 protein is CASSLSRNLRGMRDGYTF. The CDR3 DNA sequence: TGCGCCAGCAGCTTAAGCAGGAACTTACGAGGGATGAGGGATGGCTACACCTTC.

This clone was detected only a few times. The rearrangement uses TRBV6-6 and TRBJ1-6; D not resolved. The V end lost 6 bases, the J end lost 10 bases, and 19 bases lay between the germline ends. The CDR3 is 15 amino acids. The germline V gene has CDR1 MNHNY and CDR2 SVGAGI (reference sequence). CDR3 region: CASSNGGGTVSPLHF. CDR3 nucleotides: TGTGCCAGCAGCAACGGTGGTGGTACCGTCTCACCCCTCCACTTT.

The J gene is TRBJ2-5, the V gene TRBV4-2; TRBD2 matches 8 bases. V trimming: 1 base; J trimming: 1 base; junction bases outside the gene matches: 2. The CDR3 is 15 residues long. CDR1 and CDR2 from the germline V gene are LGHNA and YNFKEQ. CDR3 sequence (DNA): TGTGCCAGCAGCCAAGGGGGACTAGTCCAAGAGACCCAGTACTTC. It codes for CASSQGGLVQETQYF.

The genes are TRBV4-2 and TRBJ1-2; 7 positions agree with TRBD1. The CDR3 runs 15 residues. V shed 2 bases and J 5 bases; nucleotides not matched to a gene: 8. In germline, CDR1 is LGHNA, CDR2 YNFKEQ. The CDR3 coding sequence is TGTGCCAGCAGCCAAACCCGACAGGGAGATTATGGCTACACCTTC. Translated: CASSQTRQGDYGYTF.

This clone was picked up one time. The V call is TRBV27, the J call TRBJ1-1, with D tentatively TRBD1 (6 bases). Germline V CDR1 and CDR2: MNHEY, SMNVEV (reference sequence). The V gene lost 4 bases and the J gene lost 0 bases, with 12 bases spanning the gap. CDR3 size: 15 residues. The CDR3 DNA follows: TGTGCCAGCAGTTGGGACATAGAAATGAACACTGAAGCTTTCTTT. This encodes CASSWDIEMNTEAFF.

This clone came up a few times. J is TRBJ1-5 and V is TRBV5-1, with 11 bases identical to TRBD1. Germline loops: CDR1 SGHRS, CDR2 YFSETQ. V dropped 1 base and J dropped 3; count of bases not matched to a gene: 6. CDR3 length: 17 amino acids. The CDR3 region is CASSLSGTGGFNQPQHF. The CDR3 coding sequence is TGCGCCAGCAGCTTGAGCGGGACAGGGGGTTTCAATCAGCCCCAGCATTTT.